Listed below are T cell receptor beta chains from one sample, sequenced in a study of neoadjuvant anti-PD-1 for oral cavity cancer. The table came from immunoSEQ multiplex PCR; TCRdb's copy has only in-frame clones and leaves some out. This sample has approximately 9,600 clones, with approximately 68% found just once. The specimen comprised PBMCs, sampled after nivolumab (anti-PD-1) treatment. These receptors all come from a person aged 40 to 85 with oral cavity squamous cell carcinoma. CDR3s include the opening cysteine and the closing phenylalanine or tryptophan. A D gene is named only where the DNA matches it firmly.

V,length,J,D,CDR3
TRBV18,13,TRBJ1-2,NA,CASSPVQNYGYTF
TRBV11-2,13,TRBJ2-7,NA,CASSLDYRYEQYF
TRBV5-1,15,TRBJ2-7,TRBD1,CASSTRDRFYGEQYF
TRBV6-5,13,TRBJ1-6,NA,CASSYGYNSPLHF
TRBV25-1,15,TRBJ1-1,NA,CASSSHRQAATEAFF
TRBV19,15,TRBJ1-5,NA,CASSPEDHSNQPQHF
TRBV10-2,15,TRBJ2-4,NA,CASSEIRTAKNIQYF
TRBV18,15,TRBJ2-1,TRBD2,CASSPRTSDHNEQFF
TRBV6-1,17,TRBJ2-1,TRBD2,CASSEGLTSASYNEQFF
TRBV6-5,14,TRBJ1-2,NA,CASSYSREPYGYTF
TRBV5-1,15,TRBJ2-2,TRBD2,CASSFLAGEPGELFF
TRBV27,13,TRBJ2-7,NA,CASSTVPGYEQYF
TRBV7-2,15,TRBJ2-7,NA,CASSLGGTKAYEQYF
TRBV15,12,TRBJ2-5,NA,CAASRYQETQYF
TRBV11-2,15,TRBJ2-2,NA,CASSRGVASNGELFF
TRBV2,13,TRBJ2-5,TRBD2,CAGSGTSQETQYF
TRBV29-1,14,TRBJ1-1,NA,CSVRPTFMNTEAFF
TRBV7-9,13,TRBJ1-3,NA,CASSADSGNTIYF
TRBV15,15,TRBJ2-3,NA,CATSRSGTPTDTQYF
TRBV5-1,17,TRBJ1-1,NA,CASSPRVSRGWYTEAFF
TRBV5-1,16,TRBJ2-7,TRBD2,CASSLLAGKSQDEQYF
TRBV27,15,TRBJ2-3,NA,CASSLVRGASDTQYF
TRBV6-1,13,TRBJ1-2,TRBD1,CASSEEQGSGYTF
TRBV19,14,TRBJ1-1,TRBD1,CASSPTGGVTEAFF
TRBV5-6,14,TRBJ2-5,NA,CASSLGHRWETQYF
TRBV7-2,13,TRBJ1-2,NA,CASSLPGTYGYTF
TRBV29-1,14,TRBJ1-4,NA,CSVEKRDLGEKLFF
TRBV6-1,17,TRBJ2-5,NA,CASSEGRGIARKETQYF
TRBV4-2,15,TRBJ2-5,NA,CASSQDSRGEETQYF
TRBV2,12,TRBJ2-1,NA,CASRGRTNEQFF
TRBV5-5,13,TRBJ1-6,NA,CASSSRGVTPLHF
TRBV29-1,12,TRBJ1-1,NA,CSVAGARAEAFF
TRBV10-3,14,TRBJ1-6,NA,CAISGGFYNSPLHF
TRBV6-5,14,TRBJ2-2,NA,CASSSQARTGELFF
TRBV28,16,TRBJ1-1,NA,CASSTSDARRYTEAFF
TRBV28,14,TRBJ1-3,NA,CASLEADSGNTIYF
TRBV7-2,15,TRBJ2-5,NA,CASSFGSGDQETQYF
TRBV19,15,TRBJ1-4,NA,CASSIATSANEKLFF
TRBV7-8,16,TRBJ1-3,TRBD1,CASSPGQGSSGNTIYF
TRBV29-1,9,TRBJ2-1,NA,CSAGGEQFF
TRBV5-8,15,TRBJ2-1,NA,CASDPGRGRWNEQFF
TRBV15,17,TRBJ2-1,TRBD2,CATSRDLGSGAGNEQFF
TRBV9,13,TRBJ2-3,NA,CASSETSLDTQYF
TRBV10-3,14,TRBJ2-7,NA,CAISEGGSSYEQYF
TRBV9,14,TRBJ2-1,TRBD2,CASGNGGGYNEQFF